This TCR beta chain was sequenced for a study of T cell repertoires in cytomegalovirus infection. Study details: It can be stated that public TCR beta signatures indicated CMV infection as well as a matching HLA type.

TCRdb used MiXCR to reprocess the reads, holding one entry per CDR3 protein. The sample shows around 78,000 distinct CDR3 sequences, 35% to 50% of them seen only once. The V and J ends lost 1 base and 8 bases respectively, with 15 bases between them. CDR3 length: 15 amino acids. Looked up from germline, CDR1 is MGHRA and CDR2 is YSYEKL. Concerning this clonotype itself: Its antigen is still unknown.

Study observations and caveats: Clonotypes of TCR beta that were HLA-C-restricted and CMV-specific dominated the ex vivo response.

The sequencing used CD8+ T cells from cultured PBMCs, collected from culture after CMV antigen stimulation. The rearrangement joins TRBV4-1 to TRBJ2-4; the D call may be TRBD1 or TRBD2 (5 bases each). The sequence was obtained from a human donor in good health (CMV status not recorded). Some clones in this sample may be carry-over from other donors' samples. The CDR3 sequence: CASSQGGREFDIQYF. The CDR3 DNA is TGCGCCAGCAGCCAAGGGGGCAGGGAGTTTGACATTCAGTACTTC.